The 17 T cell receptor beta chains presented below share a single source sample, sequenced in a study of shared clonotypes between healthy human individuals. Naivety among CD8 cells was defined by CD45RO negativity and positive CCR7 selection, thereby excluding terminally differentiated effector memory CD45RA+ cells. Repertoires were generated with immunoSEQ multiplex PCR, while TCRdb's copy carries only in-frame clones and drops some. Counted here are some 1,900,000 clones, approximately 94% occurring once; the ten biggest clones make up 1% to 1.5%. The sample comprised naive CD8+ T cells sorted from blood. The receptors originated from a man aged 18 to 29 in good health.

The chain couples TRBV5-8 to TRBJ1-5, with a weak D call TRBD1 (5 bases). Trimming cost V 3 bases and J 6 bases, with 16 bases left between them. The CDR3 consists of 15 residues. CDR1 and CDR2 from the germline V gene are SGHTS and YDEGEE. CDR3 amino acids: CASSWGVGGFQPQHF. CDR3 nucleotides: TGTGCCAGCAGCTGGGGGGTCGGGGGTTTTCAGCCCCAGCATTTT.

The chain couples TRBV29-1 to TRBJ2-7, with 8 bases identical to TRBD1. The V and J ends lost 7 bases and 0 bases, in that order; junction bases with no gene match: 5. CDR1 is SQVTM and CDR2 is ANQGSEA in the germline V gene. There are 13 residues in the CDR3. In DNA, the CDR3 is TGCAGCGCCAAAGGACAGGGCTCCTACGAGCAGTACTTC. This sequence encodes CSAKGQGSYEQYF.

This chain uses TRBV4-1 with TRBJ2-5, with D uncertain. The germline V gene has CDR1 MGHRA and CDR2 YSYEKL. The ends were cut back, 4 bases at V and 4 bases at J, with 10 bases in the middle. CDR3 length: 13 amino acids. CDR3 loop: CASSPRRRETQYF. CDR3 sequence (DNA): TGCGCCAGCAGCCCAAGAAGGAGAGAGACCCAGTACTTC.

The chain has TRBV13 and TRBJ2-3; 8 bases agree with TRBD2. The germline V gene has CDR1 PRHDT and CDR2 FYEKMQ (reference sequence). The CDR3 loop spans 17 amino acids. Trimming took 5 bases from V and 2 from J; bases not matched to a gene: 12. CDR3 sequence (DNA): TGTGCCAGCAGCCCCTGGGGGGGTAGCGGGGTCACAGATACGCAGTATTTT. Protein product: CASSPWGGSGVTDTQYF.

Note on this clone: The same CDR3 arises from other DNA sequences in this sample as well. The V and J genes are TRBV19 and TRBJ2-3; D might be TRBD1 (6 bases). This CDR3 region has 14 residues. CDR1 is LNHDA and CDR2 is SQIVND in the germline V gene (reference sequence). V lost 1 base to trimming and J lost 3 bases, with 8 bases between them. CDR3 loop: CASSIGTDTDTQYF. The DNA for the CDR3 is TGTGCCAGTAGTATAGGGACAGATACAGATACGCAGTATTTT. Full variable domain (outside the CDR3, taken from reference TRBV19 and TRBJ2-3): DGGITQSPKYLFRKEGQNVTLSCEQNLNHDAMYWYRQDPGQGLRLIYYSQIVNDFQKGDIAEGYSVSREKKESFPLTVTSAQKNPTAFYLCASSIGTDTDTQYFGPGTRLTVL.

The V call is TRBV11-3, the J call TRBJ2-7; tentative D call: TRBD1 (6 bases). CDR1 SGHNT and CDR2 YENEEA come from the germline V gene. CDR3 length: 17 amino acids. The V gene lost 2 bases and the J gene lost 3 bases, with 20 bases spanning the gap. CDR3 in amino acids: CASSLFSLWTAFYEQYF. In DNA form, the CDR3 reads TGTGCCAGCAGCTTATTTTCTTTGTGGACAGCGTTCTACGAGCAGTACTTC.

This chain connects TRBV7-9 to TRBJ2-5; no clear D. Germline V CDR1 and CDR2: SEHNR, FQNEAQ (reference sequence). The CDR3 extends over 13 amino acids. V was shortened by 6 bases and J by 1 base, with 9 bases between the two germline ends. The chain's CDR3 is CASRSSSQETQYF. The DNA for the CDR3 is TGTGCCAGCAGGTCGAGTTCCCAAGAGACCCAGTACTTC.

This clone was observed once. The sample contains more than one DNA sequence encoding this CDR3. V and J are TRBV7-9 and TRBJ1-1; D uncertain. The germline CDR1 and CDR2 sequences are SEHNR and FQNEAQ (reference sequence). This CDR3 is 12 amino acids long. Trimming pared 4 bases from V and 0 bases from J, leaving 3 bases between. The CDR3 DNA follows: TGTGCCAGCAGCTCCGTGAACACTGAAGCTTTCTTT. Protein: CASSSVNTEAFF.

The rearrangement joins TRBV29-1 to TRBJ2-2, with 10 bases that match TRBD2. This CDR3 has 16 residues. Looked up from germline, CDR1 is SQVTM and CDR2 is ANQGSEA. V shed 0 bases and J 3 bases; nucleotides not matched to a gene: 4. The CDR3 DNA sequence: TGCAGCGTTGAAGAGTCTAGCGGGGGATACACCGGGGAGCTGTTTTTT. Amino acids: CSVEESSGGYTGELFF.

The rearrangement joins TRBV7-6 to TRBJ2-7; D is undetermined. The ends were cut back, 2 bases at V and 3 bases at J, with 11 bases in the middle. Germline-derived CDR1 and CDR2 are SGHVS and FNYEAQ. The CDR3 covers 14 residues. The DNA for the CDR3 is TGTGCCAGCAGCTTAAAGCCGGGTAACTACGAGCAGTACTTC. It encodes CASSLKPGNYEQYF.

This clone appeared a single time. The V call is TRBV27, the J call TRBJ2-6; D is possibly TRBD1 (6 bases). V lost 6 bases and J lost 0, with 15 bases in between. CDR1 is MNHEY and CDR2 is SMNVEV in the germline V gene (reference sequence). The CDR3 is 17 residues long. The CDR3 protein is CASRTRDTASGANVLTF. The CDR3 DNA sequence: TGTGCCAGCAGGACCCGGGACACCGCCTCTGGGGCCAACGTCCTGACTTTC. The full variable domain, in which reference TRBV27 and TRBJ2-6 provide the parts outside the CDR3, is EAQVTQNPRYLITVTGKKLTVTCSQNMNHEYMSWYRQDPGLGLRQIYYSMNVEVTDKGDVPEGYKVSRKEKRNFPLILESPSPNQTSLYFCASRTRDTASGANVLTFGAGSRLTVL.

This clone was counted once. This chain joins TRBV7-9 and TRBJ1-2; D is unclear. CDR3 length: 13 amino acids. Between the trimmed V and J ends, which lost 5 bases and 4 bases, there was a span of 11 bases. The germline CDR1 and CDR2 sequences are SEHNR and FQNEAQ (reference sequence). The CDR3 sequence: CASSPNGFYGYTF. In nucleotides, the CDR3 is TGTGCCAGCAGCCCCAACGGGTTCTATGGCTACACCTTC.

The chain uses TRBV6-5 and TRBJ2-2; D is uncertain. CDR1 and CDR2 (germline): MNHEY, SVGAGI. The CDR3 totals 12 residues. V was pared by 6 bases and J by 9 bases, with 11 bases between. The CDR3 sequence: CASSSASRELFF. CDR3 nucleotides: TGTGCCAGCAGCTCGGCATCCAGGGAGCTGTTTTTT.

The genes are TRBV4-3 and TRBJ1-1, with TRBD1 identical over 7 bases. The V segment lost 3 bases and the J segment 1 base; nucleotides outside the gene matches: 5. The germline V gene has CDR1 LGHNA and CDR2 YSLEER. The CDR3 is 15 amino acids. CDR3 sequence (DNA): TGCGCCAGCAGCCAGAGCACAGGGGAGAACACTGAAGCTTTCTTT. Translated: CASSQSTGENTEAFF.

CDR3 sequence (DNA): TGCGCCAGCAGCCCAGTCCATAATGAAAAACTGTTTTTT. The encoded protein is CASSPVHNEKLFF. V gene TRBV4-1 combines with J gene TRBJ1-4; D remains ambiguous. There are 13 residues in the CDR3. V was shortened by 4 bases and J by 4 bases, with 7 bases between the two germline ends. Germline loops: CDR1 MGHRA, CDR2 YSYEKL.

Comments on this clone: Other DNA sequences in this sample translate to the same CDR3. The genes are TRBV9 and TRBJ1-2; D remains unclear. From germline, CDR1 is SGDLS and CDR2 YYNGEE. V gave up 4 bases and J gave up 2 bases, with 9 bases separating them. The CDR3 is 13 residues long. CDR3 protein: CASSPDGNYGYTF. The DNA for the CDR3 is TGTGCCAGCAGCCCGGACGGGAACTATGGCTACACCTTC.

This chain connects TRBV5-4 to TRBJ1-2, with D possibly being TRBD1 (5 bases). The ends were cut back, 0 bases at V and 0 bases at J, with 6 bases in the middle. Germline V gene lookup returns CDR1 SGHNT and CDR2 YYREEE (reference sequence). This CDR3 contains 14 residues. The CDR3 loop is CASSLGDPNYGYTF. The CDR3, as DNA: TGTGCCAGCAGCTTGGGGGACCCTAACTATGGCTACACCTTC. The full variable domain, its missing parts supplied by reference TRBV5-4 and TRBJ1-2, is ETGVTQSPTHLIKTRGQQVTLRCSSQSGHNTVSWYQQALGQGPQFIFQYYREEENGRGNFPPRFSGLQFPNYSSELNVNALELDDSALYLCASSLGDPNYGYTFGSGTRLTVV.